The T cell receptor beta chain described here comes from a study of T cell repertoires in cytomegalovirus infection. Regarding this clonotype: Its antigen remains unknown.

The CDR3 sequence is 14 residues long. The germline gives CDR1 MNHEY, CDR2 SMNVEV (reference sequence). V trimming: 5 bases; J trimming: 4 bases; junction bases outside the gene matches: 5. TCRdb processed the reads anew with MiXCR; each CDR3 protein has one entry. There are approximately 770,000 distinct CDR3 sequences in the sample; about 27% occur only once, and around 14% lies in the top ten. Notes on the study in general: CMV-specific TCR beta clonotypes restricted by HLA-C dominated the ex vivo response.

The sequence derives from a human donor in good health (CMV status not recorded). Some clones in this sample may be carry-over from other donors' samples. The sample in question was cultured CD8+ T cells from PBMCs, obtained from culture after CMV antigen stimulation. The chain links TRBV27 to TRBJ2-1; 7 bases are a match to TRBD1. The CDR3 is CASSRDSNYNEQFF. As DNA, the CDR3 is TGTGCCAGCAGTAGGGACAGCAATTACAATGAGCAGTTCTTC.